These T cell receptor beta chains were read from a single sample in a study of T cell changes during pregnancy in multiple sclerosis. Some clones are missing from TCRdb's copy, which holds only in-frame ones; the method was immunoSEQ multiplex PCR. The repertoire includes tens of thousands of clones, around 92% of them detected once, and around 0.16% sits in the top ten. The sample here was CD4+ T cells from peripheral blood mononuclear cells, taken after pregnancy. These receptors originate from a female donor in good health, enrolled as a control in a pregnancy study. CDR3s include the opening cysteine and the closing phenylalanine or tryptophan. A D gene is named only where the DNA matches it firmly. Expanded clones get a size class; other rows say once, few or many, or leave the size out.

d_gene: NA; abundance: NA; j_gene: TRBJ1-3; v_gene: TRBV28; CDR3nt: TGTGCCAGCAGTACAGGGTTTTCTGGAAACACCATATATTTT; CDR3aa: CASSTGFSGNTIYF
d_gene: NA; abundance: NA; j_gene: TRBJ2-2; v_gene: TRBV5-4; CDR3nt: TGTGCCAGCAGCTTCAGGGTAGCCGGGGAGCTGTTTTTT; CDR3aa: CASSFRVAGELFF
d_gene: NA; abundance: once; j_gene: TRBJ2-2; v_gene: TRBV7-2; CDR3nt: TGTGCCAGCAGCTTACTCGGTCAAGCCGGGGAGCTGTTTTTT; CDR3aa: CASSLLGQAGELFF
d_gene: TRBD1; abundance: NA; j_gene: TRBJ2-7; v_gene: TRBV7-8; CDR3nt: TGTGCCAGCAGCCAGGGACAGGGGGCTATATACGAGCAGTACTTC; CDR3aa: CASSQGQGAIYEQYF
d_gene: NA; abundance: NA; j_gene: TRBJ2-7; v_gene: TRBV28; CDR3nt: TGTGCCAGCAGTTTATTACTGGGCAGAACCTACGAGCAGTACTTC; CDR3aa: CASSLLLGRTYEQYF
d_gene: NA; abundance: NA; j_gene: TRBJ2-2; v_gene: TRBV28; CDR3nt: TGTGCCAGCCGGCGGCGCACCGGGGAGCTGTTTTTT; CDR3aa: CASRRRTGELFF
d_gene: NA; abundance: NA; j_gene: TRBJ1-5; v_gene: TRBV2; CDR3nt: TGTGCCAGCCAGTCAGGGAGGGGAGGCAATCAGCCCCAGCATTTT; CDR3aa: CASQSGRGGNQPQHF
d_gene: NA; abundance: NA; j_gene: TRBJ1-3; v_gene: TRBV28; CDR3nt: TGTGCCAGCATTGGTAGCTCTGGAAACACCATATATTTT; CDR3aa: CASIGSSGNTIYF
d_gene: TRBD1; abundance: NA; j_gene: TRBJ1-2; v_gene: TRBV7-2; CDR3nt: TGTGCCAGCAGCAAGGACAGGGATTATGGCTACACCTTC; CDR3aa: CASSKDRDYGYTF
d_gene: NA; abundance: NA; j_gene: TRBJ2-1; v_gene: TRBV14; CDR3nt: TGTGCCAGCAGCCAGTGGGGAGACTACAATGAGCAGTTCTTC; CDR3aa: CASSQWGDYNEQFF
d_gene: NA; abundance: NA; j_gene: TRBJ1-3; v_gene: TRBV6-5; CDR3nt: TGTGCCAGCAGTTACCGACGGGGGATCTCTGGAAACACCATATATTTT; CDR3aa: CASSYRRGISGNTIYF
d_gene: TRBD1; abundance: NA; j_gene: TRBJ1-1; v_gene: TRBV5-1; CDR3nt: TGCGCCAGCAGCGCGGCCAGGGGGCAGCTTACTGAAGCTTTCTTT; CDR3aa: CASSAARGQLTEAFF